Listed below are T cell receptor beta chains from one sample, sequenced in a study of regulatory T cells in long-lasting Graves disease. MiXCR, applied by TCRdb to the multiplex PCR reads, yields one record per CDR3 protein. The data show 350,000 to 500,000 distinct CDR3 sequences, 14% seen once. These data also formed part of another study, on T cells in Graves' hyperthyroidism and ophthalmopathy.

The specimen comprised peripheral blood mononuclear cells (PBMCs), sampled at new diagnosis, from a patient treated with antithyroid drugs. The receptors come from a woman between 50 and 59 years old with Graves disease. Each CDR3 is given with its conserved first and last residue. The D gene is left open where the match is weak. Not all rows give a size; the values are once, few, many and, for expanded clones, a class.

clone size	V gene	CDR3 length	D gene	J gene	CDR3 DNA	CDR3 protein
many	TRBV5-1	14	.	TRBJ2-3	TGCGCCAGCAGCTTGAGAAAGGGGGCAGATACGCAGTATTTT	CASSLRKGADTQYF
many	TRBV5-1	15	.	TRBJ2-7	TGCGCCAGCAGCTTGGGCGCGGGATGGTCCTACGAGCAGTACTTC	CASSLGAGWSYEQYF
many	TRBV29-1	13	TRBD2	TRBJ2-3	TGCAGCGTTTCTAGCGGTCCCACAGATACGCAGTATTTT	CSVSSGPTDTQYF
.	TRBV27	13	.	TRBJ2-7	TGTGCCAGCAGTTACAGGAATCTCTACGAGCAGTACTTC	CASSYRNLYEQYF
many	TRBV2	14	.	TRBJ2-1	TGTGCCAGCAGTGCCTACTTAGGTGCGGCTGAGCAGTTCTTC	CASSAYLGAAEQFF
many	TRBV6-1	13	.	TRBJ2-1	TGTGCCAGCAACCGACGGGGGTACAATGAGCAGTTCTTC	CASNRRGYNEQFF
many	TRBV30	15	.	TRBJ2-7	TGTGCCTGGAGCAGAGGGAGTGTCAGGTTCTACGAGCAGTACTTC	CAWSRGSVRFYEQYF
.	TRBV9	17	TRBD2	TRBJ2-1	TGTGCCAGCAGCACCCGGGGGGGGACTAGCGGGTACAATGAGCAGTTCTTC	CASSTRGGTSGYNEQFF
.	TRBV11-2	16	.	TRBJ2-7	TGTGCCAGCAGCTTTTTTCAGAAAGGAGGGAACTACAAGCAGTACTTC	CASSFFQKGGNYKQYF
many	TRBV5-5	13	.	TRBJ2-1	TGTGCCAGCAGCTTGGTCACCTACAATGAGCAGTTCTTC	CASSLVTYNEQFF
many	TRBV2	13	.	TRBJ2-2	TGTGCCAGCGGGAAGACGCCCACCGGGGAGCTGTTTTTT	CASGKTPTGELFF
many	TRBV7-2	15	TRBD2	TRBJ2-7	TGTGCCAGCAGCTTAGCGGGAGGGGACGGATACGAGCAGTACTTC	CASSLAGGDGYEQYF
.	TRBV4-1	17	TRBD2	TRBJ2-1	TGCGCCAGCAGCCAAGAGGGAGCGGGAGTTGTCTACAATGAGCAGTTCTTC	CASSQEGAGVVYNEQFF
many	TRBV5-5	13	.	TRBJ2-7	TGTGCCAGCAGTTTACCAGGGGCTTACGAGCAGTACTTC	CASSLPGAYEQYF
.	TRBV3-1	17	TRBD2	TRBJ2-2	TGTGCCAGCAGCCAAGTTGGACTAGCGGGGCGTACCGGGGAGCTGTTTTTT	CASSQVGLAGRTGELFF
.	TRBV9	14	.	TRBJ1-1	TGTGCCAGCAGTGGTGGGGAAGCGGACACTGAAGCTTTCTTT	CASSGGEADTEAFF